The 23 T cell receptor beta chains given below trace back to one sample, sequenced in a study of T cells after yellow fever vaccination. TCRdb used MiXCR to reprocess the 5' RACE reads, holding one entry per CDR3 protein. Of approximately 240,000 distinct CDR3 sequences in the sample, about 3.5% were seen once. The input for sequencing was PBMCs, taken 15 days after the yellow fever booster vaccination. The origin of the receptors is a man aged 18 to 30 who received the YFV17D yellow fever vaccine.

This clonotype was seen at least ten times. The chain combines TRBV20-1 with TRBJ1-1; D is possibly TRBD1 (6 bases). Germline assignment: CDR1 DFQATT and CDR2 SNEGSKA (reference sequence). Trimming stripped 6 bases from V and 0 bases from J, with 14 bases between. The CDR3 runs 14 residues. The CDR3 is CSARKGGMNTEAFF. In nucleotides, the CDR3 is TGCAGTGCGAGAAAGGGGGGGATGAACACTGAAGCTTTCTTT.

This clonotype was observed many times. In nucleotides, the CDR3 is TGTGCCAGTAGTCAATTAGCGGGGGCCGGTAGTCTCGAGCAGTACTTC. Translation gives CASSQLAGAGSLEQYF. The V gene is TRBV19, the J gene TRBJ2-7; 9 positions agree with TRBD2. The V segment lost 5 bases and the J segment 6 bases; nucleotides outside the gene matches: 14. The CDR3 spans 16 residues. Germline CDR1 and CDR2: LNHDA and SQIVND (reference sequence).

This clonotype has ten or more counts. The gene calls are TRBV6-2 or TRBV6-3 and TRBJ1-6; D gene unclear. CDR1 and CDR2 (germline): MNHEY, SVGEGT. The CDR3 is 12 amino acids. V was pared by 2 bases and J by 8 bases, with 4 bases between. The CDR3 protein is CASSYAHSPLHF. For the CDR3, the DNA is TGTGCCAGCAGTTACGCCCATTCACCCCTCCACTTT.

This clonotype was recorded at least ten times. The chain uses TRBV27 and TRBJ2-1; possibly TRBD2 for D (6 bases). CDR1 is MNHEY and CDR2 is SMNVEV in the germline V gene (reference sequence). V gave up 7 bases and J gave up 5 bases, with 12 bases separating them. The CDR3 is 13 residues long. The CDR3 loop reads CASKGRGDNEQFF. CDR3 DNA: TGTGCCAGCAAGGGGCGGGGAGACAATGAGCAGTTCTTC.

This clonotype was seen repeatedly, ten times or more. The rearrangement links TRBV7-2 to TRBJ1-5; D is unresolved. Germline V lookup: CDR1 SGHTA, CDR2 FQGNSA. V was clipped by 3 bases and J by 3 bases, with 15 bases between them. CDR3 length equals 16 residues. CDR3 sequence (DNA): TGTGCCAGCAGCTTGGGTCCGACGCGAGTCAATCAGCCCCAGCATTTT. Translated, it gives CASSLGPTRVNQPQHF.

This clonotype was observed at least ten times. The DNA of the CDR3 is TGCGCCAGCAGCTCCTACCTAGGGCGGGGGACTAGCACAGATACGCAGTATTTT. Its translation is CASSSYLGRGTSTDTQYF. The chain combines TRBV5-1 with TRBJ2-3; 7 nucleotides line up with TRBD2. The germline CDR1 and CDR2 sequences are SGHRS and YFSETQ. This CDR3 is 18 amino acids long. V trimming: 3 bases; J trimming: 0 bases; junction bases outside the gene matches: 13.

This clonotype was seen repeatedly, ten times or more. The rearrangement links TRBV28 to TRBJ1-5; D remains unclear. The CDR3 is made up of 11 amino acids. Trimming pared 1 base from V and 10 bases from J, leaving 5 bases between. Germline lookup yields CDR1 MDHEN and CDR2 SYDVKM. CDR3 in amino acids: CASSLSLPQHF. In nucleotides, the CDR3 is TGTGCCAGCAGTTTATCTCTTCCCCAGCATTTT.

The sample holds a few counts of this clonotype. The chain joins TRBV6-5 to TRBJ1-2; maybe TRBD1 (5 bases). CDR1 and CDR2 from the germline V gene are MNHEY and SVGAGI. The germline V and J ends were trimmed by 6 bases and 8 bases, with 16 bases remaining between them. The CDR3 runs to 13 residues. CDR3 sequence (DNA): TGTGCCAGCAGACGGGGGGGTGCTGGGGGCTACACCTTC. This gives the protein CASRRGGAGGYTF.

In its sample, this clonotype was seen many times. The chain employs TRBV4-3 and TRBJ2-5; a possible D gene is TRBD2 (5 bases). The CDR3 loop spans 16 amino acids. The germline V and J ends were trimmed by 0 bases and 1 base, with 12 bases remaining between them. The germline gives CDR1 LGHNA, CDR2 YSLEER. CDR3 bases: TGCGCCAGCAGCCAAGATTTCCGGGGTACCCAAGAGACCCAGTACTTC. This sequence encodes CASSQDFRGTQETQYF.

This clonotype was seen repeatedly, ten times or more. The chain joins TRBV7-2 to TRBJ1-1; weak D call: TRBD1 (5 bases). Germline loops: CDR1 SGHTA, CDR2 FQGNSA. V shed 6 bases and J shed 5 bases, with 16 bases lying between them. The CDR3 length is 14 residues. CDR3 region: CASSFQGKGTEAFF. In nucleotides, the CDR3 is TGTGCCAGCAGTTTTCAGGGCAAGGGGACTGAAGCTTTCTTT. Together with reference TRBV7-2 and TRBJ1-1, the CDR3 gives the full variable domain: GAGVSQSPSNKVTEKGKDVELRCDPISGHTALYWYRQSLGQGLEFLIYFQGNSAPDKSGLPSDRFSAERTGGSVSTLTIQRTQQEDSAVYLCASSFQGKGTEAFFGQGTRLTVV.

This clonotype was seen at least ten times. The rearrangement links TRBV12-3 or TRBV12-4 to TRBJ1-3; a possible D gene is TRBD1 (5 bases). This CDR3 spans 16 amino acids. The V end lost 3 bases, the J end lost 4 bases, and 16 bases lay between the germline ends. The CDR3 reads CASSFPVVGRGNTIYF. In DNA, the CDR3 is TGTGCCAGCAGTTTTCCCGTGGTGGGACGCGGAAACACCATATATTTT.

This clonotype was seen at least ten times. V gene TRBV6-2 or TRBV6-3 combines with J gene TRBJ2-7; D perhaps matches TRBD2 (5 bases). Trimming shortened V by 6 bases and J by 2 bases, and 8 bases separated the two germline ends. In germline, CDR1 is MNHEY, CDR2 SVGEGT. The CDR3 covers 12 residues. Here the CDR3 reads CASSGNPYEQYF. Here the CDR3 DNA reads TGTGCCAGCAGCGGGAACCCCTACGAGCAGTACTTC.

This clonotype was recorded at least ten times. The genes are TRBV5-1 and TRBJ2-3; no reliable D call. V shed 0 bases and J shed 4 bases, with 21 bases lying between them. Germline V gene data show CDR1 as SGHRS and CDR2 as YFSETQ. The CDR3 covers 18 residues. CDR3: CASSLAALPRAMPDTQYF. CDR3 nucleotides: TGCGCCAGCAGCTTGGCCGCGCTTCCCCGGGCCATGCCAGATACGCAGTATTTT.

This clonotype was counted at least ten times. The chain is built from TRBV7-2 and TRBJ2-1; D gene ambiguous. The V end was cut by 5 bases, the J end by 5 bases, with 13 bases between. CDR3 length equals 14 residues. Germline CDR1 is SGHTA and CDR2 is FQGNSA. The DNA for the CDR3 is TGTGCCAGCAGCCCAGGCTTTGCGGACAATGAGCAGTTCTTC. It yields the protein CASSPGFADNEQFF.

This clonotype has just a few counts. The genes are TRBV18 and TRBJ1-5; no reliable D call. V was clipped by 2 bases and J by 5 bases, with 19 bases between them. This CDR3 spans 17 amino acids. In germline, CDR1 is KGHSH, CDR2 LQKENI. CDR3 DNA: TGTGCCAGCTCACCAGGGAACTCCACCATCAAATATCAGCCCCAGCATTTT. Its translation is CASSPGNSTIKYQPQHF.

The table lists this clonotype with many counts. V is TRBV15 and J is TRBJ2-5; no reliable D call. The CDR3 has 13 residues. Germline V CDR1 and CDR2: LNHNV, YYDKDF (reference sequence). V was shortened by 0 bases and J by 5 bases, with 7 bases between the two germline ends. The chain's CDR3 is CATSRDEVETQYF. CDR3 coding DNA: TGTGCCACCAGCAGAGATGAGGTCGAGACCCAGTACTTC.

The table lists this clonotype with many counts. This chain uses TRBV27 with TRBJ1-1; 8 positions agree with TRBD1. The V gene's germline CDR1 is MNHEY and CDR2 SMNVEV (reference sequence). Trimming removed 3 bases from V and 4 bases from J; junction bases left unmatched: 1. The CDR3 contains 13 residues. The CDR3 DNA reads TGTGCCAGCAGTTTGACAGGGGTCACTGAAGCTTTCTTT. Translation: CASSLTGVTEAFF.

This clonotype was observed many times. The CDR3: CASSPGIGNSPLHF. For the CDR3, the DNA is TGTGCCAGCAGTCCCGGGATCGGGAATTCACCCCTCCACTTT. The chain joins TRBV12-3 or TRBV12-4 to TRBJ1-6, with no clear D. The CDR3 contains 14 residues. Trimming stripped 5 bases from V and 7 bases from J, with 12 bases between.

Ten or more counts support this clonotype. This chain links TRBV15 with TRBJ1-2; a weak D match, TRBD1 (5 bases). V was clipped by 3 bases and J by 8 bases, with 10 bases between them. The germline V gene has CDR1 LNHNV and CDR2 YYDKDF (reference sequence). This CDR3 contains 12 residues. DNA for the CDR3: TGTGCCACCAGCAGTCGACAGTCGGGCTACACCTTC. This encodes CATSSRQSGYTF. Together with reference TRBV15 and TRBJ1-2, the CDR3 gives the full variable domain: DAMVIQNPRYQVTQFGKPVTLSCSQTLNHNVMYWYQQKSSQAPKLLFHYYDKDFNNEADTPDNFQSRRPNTSFCFLDIRSPGLGDTAMYLCATSSRQSGYTFGSGTRLTVV.

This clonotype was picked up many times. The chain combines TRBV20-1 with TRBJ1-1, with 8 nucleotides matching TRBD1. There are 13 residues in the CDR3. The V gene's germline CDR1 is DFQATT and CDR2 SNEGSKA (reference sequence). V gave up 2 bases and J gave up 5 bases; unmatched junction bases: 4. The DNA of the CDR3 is TGCAGTGCTAGACAGGGGGCCTTGACTGAAGCTTTCTTT. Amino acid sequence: CSARQGALTEAFF.

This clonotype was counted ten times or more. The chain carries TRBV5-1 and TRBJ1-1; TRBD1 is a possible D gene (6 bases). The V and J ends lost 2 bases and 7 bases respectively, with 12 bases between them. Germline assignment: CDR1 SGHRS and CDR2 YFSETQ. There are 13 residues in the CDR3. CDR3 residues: CASSLGGMNEAFF. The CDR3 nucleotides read TGCGCCAGCAGCTTAGGGGGGATGAATGAAGCTTTCTTT.

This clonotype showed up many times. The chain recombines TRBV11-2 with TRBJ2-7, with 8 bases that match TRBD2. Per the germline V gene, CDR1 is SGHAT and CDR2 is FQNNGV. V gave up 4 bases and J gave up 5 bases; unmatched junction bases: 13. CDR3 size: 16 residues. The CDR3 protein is CASSSYSVGGDHEQYF. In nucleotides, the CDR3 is TGTGCCAGCAGCTCCTACTCCGTCGGGGGGGATCACGAGCAGTACTTC.

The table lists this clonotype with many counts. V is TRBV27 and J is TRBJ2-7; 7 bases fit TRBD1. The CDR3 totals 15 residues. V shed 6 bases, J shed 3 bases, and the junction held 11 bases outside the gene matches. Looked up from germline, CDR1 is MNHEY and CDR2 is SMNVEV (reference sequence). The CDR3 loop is CASSPIGGKGYEQYF. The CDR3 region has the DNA TGTGCCAGCAGCCCCATAGGGGGCAAGGGCTACGAGCAGTACTTC.